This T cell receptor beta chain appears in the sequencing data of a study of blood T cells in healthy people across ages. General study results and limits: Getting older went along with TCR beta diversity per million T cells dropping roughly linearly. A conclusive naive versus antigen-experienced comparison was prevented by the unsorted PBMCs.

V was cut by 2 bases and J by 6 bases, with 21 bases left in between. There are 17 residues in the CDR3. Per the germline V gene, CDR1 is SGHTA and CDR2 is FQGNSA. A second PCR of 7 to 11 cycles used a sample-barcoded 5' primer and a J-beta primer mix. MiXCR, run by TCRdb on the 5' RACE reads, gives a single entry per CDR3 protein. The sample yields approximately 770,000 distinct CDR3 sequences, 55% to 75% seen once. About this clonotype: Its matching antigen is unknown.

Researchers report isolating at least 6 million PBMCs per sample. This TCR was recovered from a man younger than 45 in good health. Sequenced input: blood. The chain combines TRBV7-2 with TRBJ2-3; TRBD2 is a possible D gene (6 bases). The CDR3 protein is CASSLWGVSTGADTQYF. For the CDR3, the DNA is TGTGCCAGCAGCTTATGGGGGGTGTCGACTGGGGCGGATACGCAGTATTTT.